A single sample gave rise to the 18 T cell receptor beta chains below, sequenced in a study of blood T cells in healthy people across ages. Alongside a J-beta primer mix, a sample-barcoded 5' primer served in a second PCR lasting about 7 to 12 cycles. TCRdb redid the calling of the 5' RACE reads with MiXCR, one entry per CDR3 protein. The table has around 1,800,000 distinct CDR3 sequences, 39% seen once. The source material was blood. These receptors all come from a human donor in good health.

This clonotype showed up just once. This chain joins TRBV5-1 and TRBJ2-3; D is unclear. The germline gives CDR1 SGHRS, CDR2 YFSETQ. The V end was cut by 1 base, the J end by 0 bases, with 18 bases between. There are 18 residues in the CDR3. CDR3: CASSLFPMAVPSTDTQYF. The CDR3 nucleotides read TGCGCCAGCAGCTTGTTCCCCATGGCAGTCCCCAGCACAGATACGCAGTATTTT. The entire variable domain, with the rest obtained from reference TRBV5-1 and TRBJ2-3, is as follows: KAGVTQTPRYLIKTRGQQVTLSCSPISGHRSVSWYQQTPGQGLQFLFEYFSETQRNKGNFPGRFSGRQFSNSRSEMNVSTLELGDSALYLCASSLFPMAVPSTDTQYFGPGTRLTVL.

This chain connects TRBV15 to TRBJ2-5; tentative D call: TRBD2 (6 bases). V was shortened by 1 base and J by 5 bases, with 11 bases between the two germline ends. Germline CDR1 and CDR2: LNHNV and YYDKDF (reference sequence). The CDR3 sequence is 14 residues long. CDR3: CATSRVGSGETQYF. CDR3 DNA sequence: TGTGCCACCAGCAGAGTTGGAAGCGGGGAGACCCAGTACTTC.

Written as DNA, the CDR3 is TGTGCCAGCAGTTACTCACCTACACAGGGCACCTACAATGAGCAGTTCTTC. As protein: CASSYSPTQGTYNEQFF. The chain has TRBV3-1 and TRBJ2-1; D may be TRBD1 (6 bases). V lost 6 bases and J lost 2, with 20 bases in between. The germline V gene has CDR1 LGHDT and CDR2 YNNKEL (reference sequence). The CDR3 extends over 17 amino acids.

The chain employs TRBV28 and TRBJ2-1; the D gene is possibly TRBD2 (6 bases). Germline CDR1 reads MDHEN; CDR2 reads SYDVKM. With 4 bases removed from V and 4 bases from J, the gap between germline ends came to 17 bases. CDR3 size: 16 residues. The CDR3 protein is CASSYLGGLDYNEQFF. The CDR3 DNA follows: TGTGCCAGCAGTTACCTCGGGGGACTGGATTACAATGAGCAGTTCTTC.

This clonotype was seen more than once but under ten times. This chain uses TRBV29-1 with TRBJ1-2; D is undetermined. This CDR3 is 14 amino acids long. Trimming stripped 0 bases from V and 6 bases from J, with 14 bases between. CDR1 SQVTM and CDR2 ANQGSEA come from the germline V gene. This CDR3 reads CSVEDGRTRDGYTF. In DNA form, the CDR3 reads TGCAGCGTTGAAGATGGCCGGACGCGGGATGGCTACACCTTC.

V and J are TRBV7-6 and TRBJ1-3; D perhaps matches TRBD1 (5 bases). V was trimmed by 4 bases and J by 2 bases, leaving 12 bases between them. The CDR3 sequence is 15 residues long. Germline V CDR1 and CDR2: SGHVS, FNYEAQ. The CDR3 bases are TGTGCCAGCAGCTCCGGGGACGGGACTGGAAACACCATATATTTT. This sequence encodes CASSSGDGTGNTIYF.

V usage is TRBV2 and J usage is TRBJ2-1, with TRBD2 identical over 8 bases. With V trimmed by 3 bases and J by 8 bases, 9 bases remained unmatched. This CDR3 spans 15 amino acids. CDR1 and CDR2 (germline): SNHLY, FYNNEI. The CDR3: CASSDRAGVVDEQFF. As DNA, the CDR3 is TGTGCCAGCAGTGATCGAGCGGGGGTGGTGGATGAGCAGTTCTTC.

The J gene is TRBJ2-3, the V gene TRBV4-2; D is uncertain. The CDR3 length is 13 residues. Looked up from germline, CDR1 is LGHNA and CDR2 is YNFKEQ. V lost 0 bases and J 5 bases, leaving 6 bases between the germline ends. As DNA, the CDR3 is TGTGCCAGCAGCCAAGATAAGGAAGATACGCAGTATTTT. Translation: CASSQDKEDTQYF.

CDR3 amino acids: CASSPGLADETQFF. The CDR3 nucleotides read TGTGCCAGCAGCCCGGGCCTAGCGGACGAGACCCAGTTCTTC. This chain links TRBV4-2 with TRBJ2-5; 7 nucleotides align to TRBD2. Judging by the DNA end, TRBJ2-1 fits better; the J call may be wrong. Germline CDR1 reads LGHNA; CDR2 reads YNFKEQ. The CDR3 length is 14 residues.

This clonotype has a handful of counts. The J gene is TRBJ1-2, the V gene TRBV7-9, with D unresolved. V lost 5 bases and J lost 3, with 13 bases in between. The germline V gene encodes CDR1 SEHNR and CDR2 FQNEAQ (reference sequence). This CDR3 has 14 amino acids. CDR3 coding DNA: TGTGCCAGCAGCCCCGAAGGGATGCACTATGGCTACACCTTC. Its translation: CASSPEGMHYGYTF.

The chain uses TRBV5-1 and TRBJ2-1; tentative D call: TRBD2 (6 bases). Per germline, CDR1 SGHRS and CDR2 YFSETQ. The CDR3 spans 16 residues. Trimming cost V 0 bases and J 0 bases, with 10 bases left between them. CDR3 nucleotide sequence: TGCGCCAGCAGCTTGGCCGCGGGGATCTCCTACAATGAGCAGTTCTTC. Protein product: CASSLAAGISYNEQFF.

This clonotype has just a few counts. The chain combines TRBV20-1 with TRBJ1-4; D perhaps matches TRBD1 (5 bases). V was shortened by 3 bases and J by 2 bases, with 13 bases between the two germline ends. This CDR3 spans 15 amino acids. CDR1 DFQATT and CDR2 SNEGSKA come from the germline V gene (reference sequence). The CDR3 DNA sequence: TGCAGTGCTAGTCTGGGGGGATCGACTAATGAAAAACTGTTTTTT. It encodes CSASLGGSTNEKLFF.

The chain combines TRBV6-6 with TRBJ2-7; D is possibly TRBD1 (6 bases). V was pared by 9 bases and J by 5 bases, with 17 bases between. Germline CDR1 reads MNHNY; CDR2 reads SVGAGI (reference sequence). The CDR3 covers 13 residues. For the CDR3, the DNA is TGTGCCAGTAGTCTATCCAGGGGCCACGAGCAGTACTTC. Amino acid sequence: CASSLSRGHEQYF.

This clonotype has a handful of counts. J is TRBJ2-3 and V is TRBV12-3 or TRBV12-4; the match to TRBD2 covers 10 bases. V shed 5 bases and J 0 bases; nucleotides not matched to a gene: 8. CDR3 length: 17 amino acids. Written as DNA, the CDR3 is TGTGCCAGCAGTGGTTTACTAGCGGGGCTTAGCACAGATACGCAGTATTTT. This translates into CASSGLLAGLSTDTQYF.

Here the CDR3 DNA reads TGTGCCAGCGCCAGAACCGGGACAGGGGGGGAAGGCTACACCTTC. Residues: CASARTGTGGEGYTF. This chain connects TRBV12-3 or TRBV12-4 to TRBJ1-2, with 11 bases fitting TRBD1. Unmatched junction bases numbered 13, after V lost 8 bases and J lost 8 bases. The CDR3 runs to 15 residues.

This sequence joins TRBV12-3 or TRBV12-4 and TRBJ1-2; 7 bases are a match to TRBD1. The CDR3 consists of 14 residues. Trimming at V came to 10 bases and at J to 2 bases, leaving 10 bases not matched to a gene. CDR3 protein: CATVQGPLNYGYTF. The CDR3, as DNA: TGTGCCACAGTACAGGGGCCTTTGAACTATGGCTACACCTTC.

CDR3 coding DNA: TGCGCCAGCAGCTTGTTGGCAGGGATTGATTATGGCTACACCTTC. Translating gives CASSLLAGIDYGYTF. The chain recombines TRBV5-1 with TRBJ1-2; weak D call: TRBD1 (5 bases). Looked up from germline, CDR1 is SGHRS and CDR2 is YFSETQ. This CDR3 has 15 amino acids. V was shortened by 1 base and J by 5 bases, with 15 bases between the two germline ends.

CDR3 sequence (DNA): TGCGCCAGCAGCCAAGGGGCGGGGGGGCGGCAAGAGACCCAGTACTTC. Translation: CASSQGAGGRQETQYF. This chain joins TRBV4-3 and TRBJ2-5, with 9 positions matching TRBD2. CDR1 and CDR2 from the germline V gene are LGHNA and YSLEER. The CDR3 totals 16 residues. V lost 1 base and J lost 2; bases outside the gene matches: 5.